Below are 11 T cell receptor beta chains sequenced from a single sample in a study of CD8+ T cells in alopecia areata (dated by TCRdb to the late 2010s). Receptors were amplified or captured by the immunoSEQ multiplex PCR assay. For TCR sequencing, RNA was extracted from every sample and reverse transcribed into cDNA to serve as template. Imported from immuneACCESS, the table was reduced by TCRdb to in-frame sequences with V and J called. These copies leave out some clones; in studies compared against another copy, an unresolved V gene accounts for under half, and the cause of the remainder is not known. The sample table holds about 160,000 clones, of which 65% were seen once. The ten largest account for roughly 0.99% of the sample. The sample's time point label, decoded: 4 weeks on oral tofacitinib. What the treatment or condition label conveys for this sample: oral pan-JAK inhibitor, 5-10 mg twice daily.

Sequenced material: CD4+ T cells sorted from blood, taken at week 4, from a patient treated with tofacitinib. The receptors were sampled from a human donor with alopecia areata.

This clone was detected only a few times. V gene TRBV29-1 combines with J gene TRBJ1-1, with D possibly being TRBD1 (5 bases). The germline gives CDR1 SQVTM, CDR2 ANQGSEA. CDR3 length equals 14 residues. The V end was cut by 6 bases, the J end by 7 bases, with 21 bases between. The CDR3 region has the DNA TGCAGCGTCGTCATAGGCGGTCGGGGCTTTGAAGCTTTCTTT. Encoded protein: CSVVIGGRGFEAFF.

This clone was observed a handful of times. J is TRBJ2-4 and V is TRBV7-9; tentative D call: TRBD2 (5 bases). CDR3 length equals 14 residues. Trimming removed 5 bases at V and 4 bases at J, with 12 bases between. Germline V gene data show CDR1 as SEHNR and CDR2 as FQNEAQ (reference sequence). CDR3 sequence (DNA): TGTGCCAGCAGCGAGCGGACTCTTAAAAACATTCAGTACTTC. Translated, it gives CASSERTLKNIQYF.

The count of this clone is one. V gene TRBV30 combines with J gene TRBJ1-5; no clear D. In germline, CDR1 is GTSNPN, CDR2 SVGIG (reference sequence). The CDR3 contains 13 residues. V dropped 5 bases and J dropped 6 bases, with 14 bases sitting between them. The CDR3 is CAWAQGSSQPQHF. In DNA form, the CDR3 reads TGTGCCTGGGCGCAAGGGAGTAGTCAGCCCCAGCATTTT.

CDR3 protein: CSVGPPLRHGRKETQYF. CDR3 DNA sequence: TGCAGCGTTGGCCCTCCATTACGACACGGGCGGAAAGAGACCCAGTACTTC. This chain joins TRBV29-1 and TRBJ2-5, with unresolved D. Germline V lookup: CDR1 SQVTM, CDR2 ANQGSEA. V was pared by 4 bases and J by 3 bases, with 24 bases between. There are 17 residues in the CDR3.

This clone has more than one count but fewer than ten. The chain employs TRBV7-8 and TRBJ2-7, with TRBD2 matching 11 bases. This CDR3 has 17 amino acids. Germline V gene data show CDR1 as SGHVS and CDR2 as FQNEAQ. J gave up 4 bases and V 5 bases, and 13 bases lay outside the gene matches. Here the CDR3 DNA reads TGTGCCAGCAGCGCACAAGGACTAGCGGGCCACAAGTACGAGCAGTACTTC. This translates into CASSAQGLAGHKYEQYF.

In its sample, this clone was seen once. V usage is TRBV5-6 and J usage is TRBJ2-3; 10 positions agree with TRBD2. V was clipped by 4 bases and J by 4 bases; unmatched bases: 6. This CDR3 contains 15 residues. Germline V gene data show CDR1 as SGHDT and CDR2 as YYEEEE. The CDR3 is CASSPSGGTPDTQYF. The CDR3 DNA reads TGTGCCAGCAGCCCTAGCGGGGGAACACCAGATACGCAGTATTTT.

This clone was found once. The chain recombines TRBV6-6 with TRBJ2-7; TRBD2 might be the D (6 bases). This CDR3 comprises 16 residues. Germline V gene lookup returns CDR1 MNHNY and CDR2 SVGAGI (reference sequence). Trimming took off 6 bases at V and 6 bases at J, with 24 bases between the two ends. The CDR3 loop reads CASSRPHGTELSEQYF. CDR3 sequence (DNA): TGTGCCAGCAGCAGGCCCCATGGGACTGAGCTCTCCGAGCAGTACTTC.

The chain is built from TRBV9 and TRBJ1-2; no definite D call. V was shortened by 3 bases and J by 3 bases, with 12 bases between the two germline ends. The length of the CDR3 is 14 residues. CDR1 and CDR2 (germline): SGDLS, YYNGEE. The chain's CDR3 is CASSAGWADYGYTF. CDR3 DNA: TGTGCCAGCAGCGCGGGTTGGGCGGACTATGGCTACACCTTC.

The rearrangement links TRBV4-1 to TRBJ1-4; a weak D match, TRBD1 (6 bases). The CDR3 runs 13 residues. Germline CDR1 and CDR2: MGHRA and YSYEKL. The V end lost 4 bases, the J end lost 7 bases, and 10 bases lay between the germline ends. The CDR3 here is CASSPRTAEKLFF. CDR3 coding DNA: TGCGCCAGCAGCCCACGGACAGCTGAAAAACTGTTTTTT.

The rearrangement uses TRBV23-1 and TRBJ1-3; a possible D gene is TRBD1 (5 bases). TRBV23-1 counts as an open reading frame of uncertain function. There are 17 residues in the CDR3. With 4 bases removed from V and 0 bases from J, the gap between germline ends came to 16 bases. CDR3 in amino acids: CASSPTPGTVSGNTIYF. CDR3 nucleotide sequence: TGCGCCAGCAGTCCAACCCCGGGGACCGTCTCTGGAAACACCATATATTTT.

For the CDR3, the DNA is TGCGCCAGCAGCTTCATACGACAGGGAAGGGACACTGAAGCTTTCTTT. Translating it yields CASSFIRQGRDTEAFF. This chain links TRBV5-1 with TRBJ1-1, with TRBD1 matching over 7 bases. The CDR3 covers 16 residues. Germline V gives CDR1 SGHRS, CDR2 YFSETQ. Trimming at V came to 2 bases and at J to 3 bases, leaving 10 bases not matched to a gene.